This TCR beta chain was sequenced during a study of cytomegalovirus exposure and HLA in healthy donors. As for this clone: Antigen specificity is unknown.

Study results and limitations: Researchers left out some V segments, among them TRBV6-2 and TRBV6-3, as indistinguishable.

Vbeta (60) and Jbeta (13) primers were used in the PCR. Sequenced by immunoSEQ multiplex PCR; TCRdb stores in-frame clones only, minus some. The sample carries 100,000 to 150,000 clones, about 81% recorded once. The germline V gene encodes CDR1 MGHRA and CDR2 YSYEKL. V shed 1 base and J shed 4 bases, with 14 bases lying between them. This CDR3 is built from 15 residues. Each donor was nominally healthy when sampled (though unrecorded immune exposures were likely). This chain connects TRBV4-1 to TRBJ2-7; D may be TRBD1 (5 bases). This receptor was taken from a woman in her twenties or thirties in good health and CMV-seronegative. Sequences were obtained from PBMCs. Here the CDR3 DNA reads TGCGCCAGCAGCCAAGGGGCGACAGCCTCTTACGAGCAGTACTTC. Translating gives CASSQGATASYEQYF.